The 15 T cell receptor beta chains given below trace back to one sample, sequenced in a study of T cell changes during pregnancy in multiple sclerosis. Assay: immunoSEQ multiplex PCR; the TCRdb copy retains only in-frame clones and omits some. There are about 88,000 clones in the sample; around 90% occur only once, and 1.5% to 1.9% lies in the top ten. This sample comprised peripheral blood, obtained in the first trimester of pregnancy. Every receptor here comes from a female donor with multiple sclerosis, enrolled in a pregnancy study.

There are a few counts of this clone. The rearrangement uses TRBV9 and TRBJ2-2; 10 bases fit TRBD2. CDR3 length equals 18 residues. CDR1 is SGDLS, CDR2 YYNGEE, per germline. Germline trimming cut 0 bases from V and 2 bases from J; bases unmatched to any gene: 7. Here the CDR3 reads CASSVVFGLAENTGELFF. CDR3 nucleotide sequence: TGTGCCAGCAGCGTAGTCTTTGGACTAGCGGAAAACACCGGGGAGCTGTTTTTT.

In this sample, this clone turned up once. The gene calls are TRBV19 and TRBJ2-2; TRBD2 aligns across 12 bases. Germline lookup yields CDR1 LNHDA and CDR2 SQIVND (reference sequence). This CDR3 comprises 17 residues. J gave up 4 bases and V 4 bases, and 7 bases lay outside the gene matches. This CDR3 is CASSKTSGSLFTGELFF. Here the CDR3 DNA reads TGTGCCAGTAGTAAGACTAGCGGGAGTCTGTTCACCGGGGAGCTGTTTTTT.

This sequence joins TRBV27 and TRBJ2-1, with 11 bases matching TRBD2. This CDR3 has 16 residues. The V and J ends lost 5 bases and 4 bases, in that order; junction bases with no gene match: 7. Looked up from germline, CDR1 is MNHEY and CDR2 is SMNVEV (reference sequence). CDR3 protein: CASSPQTSGVYNEQFF. CDR3 sequence (DNA): TGTGCCAGCAGTCCTCAGACTAGCGGGGTATACAATGAGCAGTTCTTC.

This chain links TRBV5-6 with TRBJ1-5; possibly TRBD1 for D (5 bases). Trimming removed 2 bases from V and 11 bases from J, with 20 bases in between. Germline V gene sequence: CDR1 SGHDT, CDR2 YYEEEE. This CDR3 is built from 15 residues. The CDR3 nucleotides read TGTGCCAGCAGCTTCAACGCGGGGCATAGGTCGTCCCAGCATTTT. It translates to CASSFNAGHRSSQHF.

This clone was detected once. This rearrangement joins TRBV30 to TRBJ2-2; perhaps TRBD2 as D (6 bases). Germline V gene data show CDR1 as GTSNPN and CDR2 as SVGIG (reference sequence). Trimming took 3 bases from V and 3 from J, leaving 14 bases between them. There are 15 residues in the CDR3. CDR3 in DNA: TGTGCCTGGAGCGCCTCGGGACTCCACACCGGGGAGCTGTTTTTT. Its translation is CAWSASGLHTGELFF.

CDR3 nucleotides: TGTGCCAGTTCACGAGACAGGGGGTCCTATGGCTACACCTTC. It is translated as CASSRDRGSYGYTF. The chain links TRBV19 to TRBJ1-2, with 9 bases matching TRBD1. The V and J ends lost 8 bases and 4 bases, in that order; junction bases with no gene match: 8. Per the germline V gene, CDR1 is LNHDA and CDR2 is SQIVND (reference sequence). This CDR3 has 14 amino acids.

The CDR3 DNA sequence: TGTGCCAGCAGCCTACGCATGGGGGGATACGAGCAGTACTTC. Protein product: CASSLRMGGYEQYF. This rearrangement joins TRBV5-6 to TRBJ2-7; weak D call: TRBD2 (6 bases). Looked up from germline, CDR1 is SGHDT and CDR2 is YYEEEE. V lost 4 bases, J lost 4 bases, and 15 bases lay in between. CDR3 length equals 14 residues.

The chain joins TRBV6-5 to TRBJ2-7, with a possible D match to TRBD2 (7 bases). The CDR3 consists of 16 residues. CDR1 is MNHEY and CDR2 is SVGAGI in the germline V gene. V was shortened by 4 bases and J by 5 bases, with 21 bases between the two germline ends. Here the CDR3 reads CASSSAGGGASHEQYF. The CDR3, as DNA: TGTGCCAGCAGTTCAGCTGGGGGGGGCGCATCCCACGAGCAGTACTTC.

A single count supports this clone. This chain uses TRBV28 with TRBJ2-6; 10 nucleotides align to TRBD2. Germline V gene lookup returns CDR1 MDHEN and CDR2 SYDVKM. This CDR3 is 17 amino acids long. V shed 3 bases, J shed 0 bases, and the junction held 2 bases outside the gene matches. CDR3 nucleotides: TGTGCCAGCAGTTTCGTAGCGGGGGGCTCTGGGGCCAACGTCCTGACTTTC. Its protein product is CASSFVAGGSGANVLTF. The full variable domain, completed using reference TRBV28 and TRBJ2-6, is DVKVTQSSRYLVKRTGEKVFLECVQDMDHENMFWYRQDPGLGLRLIYFSYDVKMKEKGDIPEGYSVSREKKERFSLILESASTNQTSMYLCASSFVAGGSGANVLTFGAGSRLTVL.

The V call is TRBV11-2, the J call TRBJ2-7; 12 nucleotides align to TRBD2. The CDR3 runs to 18 residues. CDR1 and CDR2 from the germline V gene are SGHAT and FQNNGV. V gave up 0 bases and J gave up 5 bases; unmatched junction bases: 11. The DNA for the CDR3 is TGTGCCAGCAGCTTAGATTACCTAGCGGGAGGGCGGGGGAACGAGCAGTACTTC. Amino acids: CASSLDYLAGGRGNEQYF.

The V and J genes are TRBV2 and TRBJ2-7; D perhaps matches TRBD1 (6 bases). The CDR3 contains 16 residues. Germline values: CDR1 SNHLY, CDR2 FYNNEI. Trimming removed 4 bases at V and 4 bases at J, with 20 bases between. The CDR3 DNA reads TGTGCCAGCAGTGCCCTGACAGGTCCAGACGGATACGAGCAGTACTTC. It codes for CASSALTGPDGYEQYF.

The CDR3 region has the DNA TGTGCCAGCACCCGTAACAGGGACTATGGCTACACCTTC. It codes for CASTRNRDYGYTF. This chain uses TRBV27 with TRBJ1-2, with D perhaps matching TRBD1 (6 bases). The V end lost 7 bases, the J end lost 3 bases, and 12 bases lay between the germline ends. This CDR3 has 13 amino acids. Germline CDR1 is MNHEY and CDR2 is SMNVEV (reference sequence).

The rearrangement links TRBV19 to TRBJ2-1; 7 bases align to TRBD2. V lost 5 bases and J lost 0; bases outside the gene matches: 7. Looked up from germline, CDR1 is LNHDA and CDR2 is SQIVND (reference sequence). The CDR3 sequence is 16 residues long. Here the CDR3 reads CASSATSRGSYNEQFF. CDR3 sequence (DNA): TGTGCCAGTAGTGCGACTAGCCGGGGCTCCTACAATGAGCAGTTCTTC.

The V and J genes are TRBV15 and TRBJ1-5; no clear D gene. Looked up from germline, CDR1 is LNHNV and CDR2 is YYDKDF (reference sequence). V lost 0 bases, J lost 6 bases, and 6 bases lay in between. This CDR3 spans 13 amino acids. The CDR3 reads CATSRDPFQPQHF. As DNA, the CDR3 is TGTGCCACCAGCAGAGATCCGTTTCAGCCCCAGCATTTT.

The chain carries TRBV19 and TRBJ2-1; tentative D call: TRBD2 (5 bases). The length of the CDR3 is 13 residues. The ends were cut back, 4 bases at V and 7 bases at J, with 11 bases in the middle. The V gene's germline CDR1 is LNHDA and CDR2 SQIVND (reference sequence). CDR3: CASSRRTGNEQFF. The CDR3 DNA reads as TGTGCCAGTAGTAGACGGACGGGGAATGAGCAGTTCTTC.